These 6 T cell receptor beta chains originate from one sample sequenced in a study of somatic mutations in cytotoxic T cells in rheumatoid arthritis. Sequencing was performed with immunoSEQ multiplex PCR; in TCRdb, only in-frame clones are kept and a portion is missing. The sample consists of 12,000 or so clones, less than 80% of them appearing once. The material sequenced was CD8+ T cells sorted from blood. All receptors derive from a man aged 65 to 85 in good health.

The genes are TRBV27 and TRBJ1-2, with 9 bases aligning to TRBD1. Germline lookup yields CDR1 MNHEY and CDR2 SMNVEV (reference sequence). V shed 5 bases, J shed 1 base, and the junction held 2 bases outside the gene matches. The CDR3 covers 14 residues. The CDR3 DNA sequence: TGTGCCAGCAGTAGGACAGGGGTTAACTATGGCTACACCTTC. Translation gives CASSRTGVNYGYTF.

This clone showed up just once. The chain uses TRBV5-6 and TRBJ1-1; D gene unclear. Germline assignment: CDR1 SGHDT and CDR2 YYEEEE. The V end lost 2 bases, the J end lost 0 bases, and 8 bases lay between the germline ends. This CDR3 contains 14 residues. Here the CDR3 reads CASSFFAMNTEAFF. CDR3 in DNA: TGTGCCAGCAGCTTTTTTGCCATGAACACTGAAGCTTTCTTT.

This sequence joins TRBV7-3 and TRBJ2-1; unclear D gene. The V end lost 1 base, the J end lost 2 bases, and 12 bases lay between the germline ends. The CDR3 runs 16 residues. Germline V gene data show CDR1 as SGHTA and CDR2 as FQGTGA. The CDR3 nucleotides read TGTGCCAGCAGCTTAAGTCTACTTCTCCCCTACAATGAGCAGTTCTTC. Translation: CASSLSLLLPYNEQFF.

The chain couples TRBV7-8 to TRBJ1-1, with 8 bases that match TRBD1. Germline assignment: CDR1 SGHVS and CDR2 FQNEAQ. The CDR3 has 14 amino acids. Unmatched junction bases numbered 1, after V lost 3 bases and J lost 1 base. The CDR3 region has the DNA TGTGCCAGCAGCTTGGGGACAGGGAACACTGAAGCTTTCTTT. Translated: CASSLGTGNTEAFF. The full variable domain, completed using reference TRBV7-8 and TRBJ1-1, is GAGVSQSPRYKVAKRGQDVALRCDPISGHVSLFWYQQALGQGPEFLTYFQNEAQLDKSGLPSDRFFAERPEGSVSTLKIQRTQQEDSAVYLCASSLGTGNTEAFFGQGTRLTVV.

The gene calls are TRBV2 and TRBJ2-3, with 8 bases lining up with TRBD2. The CDR3 spans 14 residues. CDR1 is SNHLY, CDR2 FYNNEI, per germline. Here the CDR3 reads CAKAGSGGTDTQYF. The CDR3 bases are TGTGCTAAGGCGGGTAGCGGGGGCACAGATACGCAGTATTTT.

The sample holds one count of this clone. V is TRBV7-6 and J is TRBJ2-7; D possibly uses TRBD1 or TRBD2 (6 bases each). Germline V gene data show CDR1 as SGHVS and CDR2 as FNYEAQ. CDR3 length equals 11 residues. The V end was cut by 6 bases, the J end by 6 bases, with 9 bases between. The DNA of the CDR3 is TGTGCCAGCAGTACGGGGGCCGAGCAGTACTTC. This codes for CASSTGAEQYF.